The clone carrying this T cell receptor beta chain has a single count. V was clipped by 3 bases and J by 4 bases; unmatched bases: 5. The CDR3 is 15 amino acids. From germline, CDR1 is SGHNT and CDR2 YYREEE (reference sequence). These data originate in a study of OX40 agonist ivuxolimab in advanced cancers. Study background: The dose-escalation cohort was about 80% male, with a mean age of about 56 years, ranging about 23 to 79.

The repertoire was sequenced with immunoSEQ multiplex PCR; TCRdb's copy has only in-frame clones and lacks some. The sample shows about 120,000 clones, more than 70% of them seen only once. V gene TRBV5-4 combines with J gene TRBJ2-1; 9 positions agree with TRBD1. Sequencing was performed on CD4+ or CD8+ T cells sorted from blood, taken in a trial of the OX40 agonist ivuxolimab. This receptor was taken from an adult with an advanced solid tumor such as melanoma, head and neck, liver or kidney cancer. The CDR3 bases are TGTGCCAGCAGCTCCGACAGGGGGGATTACAATGAGCAGTTCTTC. Protein: CASSSDRGDYNEQFF.